What follows describes a single T cell receptor (beta chain). The target antigen is unknown. Germline loops: CDR1 SGHTS, CDR2 YDEGEE. Trimming pared 1 base from V and 9 bases from J, leaving 16 bases between. CDR3 size: 14 residues. Healthy and HIV-negative, the adult donors had no recent acute infections or vaccinations. CD45RA+ naive and CD45RA-negative memory subsets were separated from CD4+ cells. Original processing notes: Owing to the provision of junction-only sequences devoid of quality scores by immunoSEQ, filtering differed. Data came from immunoSEQ multiplex PCR; TCRdb stores just in-frame clones and leaves some out. Clone size and the V and J calls come from that table; the DNA yielded D and trimming. The table lists under 1,100,000 clones, approximately 72% of them singletons. The data stem from a study of shared clonotypes between healthy human individuals. Regarding the study as a whole: Between several donors, naive CD4 clonotypes were shared at a level of about 5%.

What was sequenced was memory CD4+ T cells sorted from blood. Stated subset: CD45RA-negative fraction. The sequence derives from a young man in good health. The chain carries TRBV5-8 and TRBJ1-2; D unresolved. CDR3 sequence: CASSLMTASARYTF. The DNA of the CDR3 is TGTGCCAGCAGCTTGATGACCGCCTCTGCCCGCTACACCTTC.